This entry concerns a single T cell receptor (beta chain). No antigen is known for it. The data stem from a study of T-cell memory formation after mild COVID-19. The study, taken as a whole, reports: Contracting clones localized mainly to CM and EM when CD4+ and mainly to EMRA when CD8+.

In germline, CDR1 is MNHEY, CDR2 SVGEGT. The CDR3 contains 16 residues. J gave up 5 bases and V 5 bases, and 12 bases lay outside the gene matches. From the 5' RACE reads, TCRdb called clonotypes with MiXCR, one entry per CDR3 protein. In the table there are roughly 250,000 distinct CDR3 sequences, 16% of which are singletons. This rearrangement joins TRBV6-2 or TRBV6-3 to TRBJ1-2; 9 nucleotides line up with TRBD1. Sequenced sample: PBMCs or a T cell subset sorted from them (not recorded which). The source of this sequence is a young man who had mild COVID-19 (a few samples of this study predate the infection). Cell type and time point are not known. The CDR3 DNA sequence: TGTGCCAGCAGTGTGCCGGACAGGGGAGATTGGTATGGCTACACCTTC. It specifies CASSVPDRGDWYGYTF.